This T cell receptor (beta chain) was identified in a study of T cells in localized non-small cell lung cancer. Regarding the study as a whole: Sequencing was restricted to one tumor region; therefore, heterogeneity remains possible. Longer overall survival associated with higher blood T cell density; shorter survival with higher adjacent-lung clonality.

This clone has only a few counts. Its antigen is still unknown. V lost 6 bases to trimming and J lost 4 bases, with 16 bases between them. Germline V lookup: CDR1 SNHLY, CDR2 FYNNEI. CDR3 length: 15 amino acids. TCRdb's table, derived via immunoSEQ multiplex PCR, lists solely in-frame clones and lacks some. The sample holds some 31,000 clones, around 80% seen once. This chain joins TRBV2 and TRBJ2-1, with TRBD1 as a possible D gene (5 bases). The sample consisted of peripheral blood, taken before any cancer treatment. The TCR sequence derives from a male donor at least 60 years old with stage II squamous cell lung carcinoma. As DNA, the CDR3 is TGTGCCAGCAGCCCCTTTGGGGCAGCGTACAATGAGCAGTTCTTC. Protein: CASSPFGAAYNEQFF.